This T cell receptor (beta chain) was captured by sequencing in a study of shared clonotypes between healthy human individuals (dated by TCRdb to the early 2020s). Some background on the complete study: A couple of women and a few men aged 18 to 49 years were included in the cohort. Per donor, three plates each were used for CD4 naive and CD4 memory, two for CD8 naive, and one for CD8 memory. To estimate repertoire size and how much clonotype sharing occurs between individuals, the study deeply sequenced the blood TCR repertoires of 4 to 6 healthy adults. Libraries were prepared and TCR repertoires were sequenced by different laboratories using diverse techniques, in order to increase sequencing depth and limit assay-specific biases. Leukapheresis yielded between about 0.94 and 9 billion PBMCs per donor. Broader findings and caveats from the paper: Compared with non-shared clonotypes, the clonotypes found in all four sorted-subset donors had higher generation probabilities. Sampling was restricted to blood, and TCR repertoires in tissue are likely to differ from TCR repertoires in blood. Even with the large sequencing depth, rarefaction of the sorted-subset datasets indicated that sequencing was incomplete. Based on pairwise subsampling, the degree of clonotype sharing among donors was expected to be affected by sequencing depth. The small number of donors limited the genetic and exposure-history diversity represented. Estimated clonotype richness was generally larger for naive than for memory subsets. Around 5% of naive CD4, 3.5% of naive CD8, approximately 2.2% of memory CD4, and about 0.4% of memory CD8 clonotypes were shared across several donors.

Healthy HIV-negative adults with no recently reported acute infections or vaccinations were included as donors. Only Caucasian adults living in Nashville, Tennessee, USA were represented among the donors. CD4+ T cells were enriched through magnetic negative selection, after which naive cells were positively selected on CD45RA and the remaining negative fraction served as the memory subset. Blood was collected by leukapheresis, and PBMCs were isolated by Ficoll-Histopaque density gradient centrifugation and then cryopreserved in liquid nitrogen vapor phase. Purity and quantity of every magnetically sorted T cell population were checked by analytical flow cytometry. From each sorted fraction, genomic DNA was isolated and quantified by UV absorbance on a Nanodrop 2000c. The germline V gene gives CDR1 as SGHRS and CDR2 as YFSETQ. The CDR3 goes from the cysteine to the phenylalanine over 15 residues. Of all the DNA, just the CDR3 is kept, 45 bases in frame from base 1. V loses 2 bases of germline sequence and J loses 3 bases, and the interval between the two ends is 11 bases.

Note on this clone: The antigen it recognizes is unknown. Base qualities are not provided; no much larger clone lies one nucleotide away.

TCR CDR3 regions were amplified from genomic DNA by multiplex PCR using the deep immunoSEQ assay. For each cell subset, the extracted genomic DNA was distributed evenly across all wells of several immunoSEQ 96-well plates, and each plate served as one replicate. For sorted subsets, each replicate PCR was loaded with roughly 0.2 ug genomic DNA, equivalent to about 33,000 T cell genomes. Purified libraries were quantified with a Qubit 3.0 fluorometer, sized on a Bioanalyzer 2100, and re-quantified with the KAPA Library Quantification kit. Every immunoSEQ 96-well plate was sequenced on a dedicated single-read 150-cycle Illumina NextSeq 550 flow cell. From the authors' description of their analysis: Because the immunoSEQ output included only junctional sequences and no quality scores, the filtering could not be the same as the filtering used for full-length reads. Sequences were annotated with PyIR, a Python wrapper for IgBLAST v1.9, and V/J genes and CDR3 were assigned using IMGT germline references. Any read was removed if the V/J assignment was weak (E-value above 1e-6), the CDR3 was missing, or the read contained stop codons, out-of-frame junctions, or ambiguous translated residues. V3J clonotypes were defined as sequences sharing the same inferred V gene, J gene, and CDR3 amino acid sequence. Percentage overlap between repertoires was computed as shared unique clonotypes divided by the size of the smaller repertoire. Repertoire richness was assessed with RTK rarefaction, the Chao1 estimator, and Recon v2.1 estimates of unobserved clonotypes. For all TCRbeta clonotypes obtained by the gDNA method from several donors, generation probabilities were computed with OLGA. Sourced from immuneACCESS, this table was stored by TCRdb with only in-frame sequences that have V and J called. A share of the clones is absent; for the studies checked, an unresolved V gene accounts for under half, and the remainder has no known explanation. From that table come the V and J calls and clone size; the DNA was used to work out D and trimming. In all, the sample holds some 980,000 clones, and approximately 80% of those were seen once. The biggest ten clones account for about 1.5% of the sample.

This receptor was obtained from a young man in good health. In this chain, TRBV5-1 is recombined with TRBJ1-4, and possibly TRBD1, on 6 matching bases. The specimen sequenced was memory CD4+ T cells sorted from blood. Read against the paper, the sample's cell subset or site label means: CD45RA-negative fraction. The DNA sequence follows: TGCGCCAGCAGCTTTACGGGGGCGGCTAATGAAAAACTGTTTTTT. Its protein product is CASSFTGAANEKLFF.